Listed here are 18 T cell receptor beta chains from one sample, sequenced in a study of PD-1 blockade in classical Hodgkin lymphoma (dated by TCRdb to about 2020). Library construction relied on the immunoSEQ multiplex PCR assay. TCRdb retrieved this table from immuneACCESS and kept in-frame rearrangements only. Not all clones are present; in checked studies, unresolved V genes account for under half, and no reason is known for the remainder. Within this sample are 29,000 or so clones, with approximately 81% of them counted one time only. The ten largest account for 0.62% of the sample. Sample time point, as interpreted from the label and publication: cycle 4 day 1 (C4D1), after around six weeks of nivolumab. All trial patients had relapsed after autologous stem cell transplantation, with cohorts A, B and C differing in prior brentuximab vedotin exposure. CD4+ T cells were purified from thawed PBMCs by magnetic negative selection with a Miltenyi CD4+ T cell isolation kit.

The sample here was CD4+ T cells from blood, taken before the fourth cycle of nivolumab. The source of these receptors is a human donor with classical Hodgkin lymphoma.

This rearrangement joins TRBV5-1 to TRBJ2-2, with 11 bases lining up with TRBD1. Germline trimming cut 4 bases from V and 6 bases from J; bases unmatched to any gene: 5. CDR3 length: 15 residues. Germline CDR1 and CDR2: SGHRS and YFSETQ. The chain's CDR3 is CASSQRTGGPGELFF. As DNA, the CDR3 is TGCGCCAGCAGCCAAAGGACAGGGGGCCCCGGGGAGCTGTTTTTT.

V and J are TRBV7-8 and TRBJ2-5; 7 bases agree with TRBD2. The CDR3 has 13 amino acids. After removal of 6 bases from V and 3 bases from J, the junction contained 4 bases not matched to a gene. Germline-derived CDR1 and CDR2 are SGHVS and FQNEAQ. DNA of the CDR3: TGTGCCAGCAGGTTGGGGGGGGAAGAGACCCAGTACTTC. Translated, it gives CASRLGGEETQYF.

The V call is TRBV4-1, the J call TRBJ2-5; TRBD2 agrees at 12 bases. The CDR3 totals 16 residues. Trimming removed 0 bases from V and 5 bases from J; junction bases left unmatched: 4. The germline CDR1 and CDR2 sequences are MGHRA and YSYEKL. As DNA, the CDR3 is TGCGCCAGCAGCCAAGATCTAGCGGGGGGGCCTGAGACCCAGTACTTC. This encodes CASSQDLAGGPETQYF.

This clone was seen a few times. The chain is built from TRBV2 and TRBJ1-1; 8 bases are a match to TRBD1. After removal of 6 bases from V and 4 bases from J, the junction contained 7 bases not matched to a gene. CDR1 and CDR2 (germline): SNHLY, FYNNEI. This CDR3 has 14 residues. For the CDR3, the DNA is TGTGCCAGCAGCACCAGGGGGCGGATCACTGAAGCTTTCTTT. Encoded protein: CASSTRGRITEAFF.

J is TRBJ1-6 and V is TRBV7-2; D uncertain. V gave up 4 bases and J gave up 7 bases, with 14 bases separating them. The CDR3 totals 15 residues. Germline-derived CDR1 and CDR2 are SGHTA and FQGNSA. The CDR3 here is CASSSLPGRNSPLHF. DNA of the CDR3: TGTGCCAGCAGCTCCCTCCCGGGCCGAAATTCACCCCTCCACTTT.

The chain uses TRBV5-1 and TRBJ1-6; 8 nucleotides line up with TRBD1. The CDR3 runs to 14 residues. Trimming removed 8 bases from V and 6 bases from J; junction bases left unmatched: 7. The germline CDR1 and CDR2 sequences are SGHRS and YFSETQ. The CDR3 sequence is CASSGGDPNSPLHF. CDR3 nucleotides: TGCGCCAGTTCAGGGGGCGACCCTAATTCACCCCTCCACTTT.

This chain uses TRBV5-1 with TRBJ2-3; D call uncertain. The germline V gene has CDR1 SGHRS and CDR2 YFSETQ. This CDR3 region has 15 residues. With 0 bases removed from V and 2 bases from J, the gap between germline ends came to 10 bases. Here the CDR3 reads CASSLANPATDTQYF. CDR3 sequence (DNA): TGCGCCAGCAGCTTGGCCAATCCAGCCACAGATACGCAGTATTTT.

CDR3 DNA sequence: TGTGCCAGCAGCGCCGGAAACTATGGCTACACCTTC. It specifies CASSAGNYGYTF. This chain joins TRBV9 and TRBJ1-2; D gene ambiguous. This CDR3 spans 12 amino acids. CDR1 SGDLS and CDR2 YYNGEE come from the germline V gene. The V and J ends lost 3 bases and 2 bases respectively, with 5 bases between them.

This clone has just one count. CDR3 nucleotides: TGCGCCAGCAGCTCTCAGCGGGGGCCCAACACCGGGGAGCTGTTTTTT. Translated: CASSSQRGPNTGELFF. The chain is built from TRBV5-1 and TRBJ2-2, with TRBD2 matching over 8 bases. The ends lost 3 bases at V and 2 bases at J; junction bases unmatched: 6. Germline V gene sequence: CDR1 SGHRS, CDR2 YFSETQ. This CDR3 has 16 amino acids. The variable domain in full, with the rest retrieved from reference TRBV5-1 and TRBJ2-2, is KAGVTQTPRYLIKTRGQQVTLSCSPISGHRSVSWYQQTPGQGLQFLFEYFSETQRNKGNFPGRFSGRQFSNSRSEMNVSTLELGDSALYLCASSSQRGPNTGELFFGEGSRLTVL.

The rearrangement uses TRBV5-1 and TRBJ1-6; 7 bases match TRBD1. This CDR3 has 15 amino acids. The germline V gene encodes CDR1 SGHRS and CDR2 YFSETQ. V gave up 4 bases and J gave up 8 bases; unmatched junction bases: 9. The CDR3 region is CASSPEGAVDSPLHF. CDR3 DNA sequence: TGCGCCAGCAGCCCGGAGGGGGCAGTCGATTCACCCCTCCACTTT.

The V gene is TRBV7-9, the J gene TRBJ2-3; D gene ambiguous. Germline lookup yields CDR1 SEHNR and CDR2 FQNEAQ (reference sequence). The CDR3 sequence is 16 residues long. V was pared by 2 bases and J by 0 bases, with 12 bases between. CDR3 residues: CASSLRRPTSTDTQYF. DNA for the CDR3: TGTGCCAGCAGCTTAAGACGGCCCACTAGCACAGATACGCAGTATTTT.

The chain combines TRBV18 with TRBJ2-7; 8 nucleotides agree with TRBD2. This CDR3 is built from 16 residues. In germline, CDR1 is KGHSH, CDR2 LQKENI. The V segment lost 3 bases and the J segment 4 bases; nucleotides outside the gene matches: 11. The CDR3 protein is CASSPRLLSGGYEQYF. The CDR3 DNA reads TGTGCCAGCTCACCCCGCCTCCTCAGCGGGGGTTACGAGCAGTACTTC.

The V call is TRBV4-1, the J call TRBJ1-4; TRBD1 might be the D (6 bases). Germline V lookup: CDR1 MGHRA, CDR2 YSYEKL. The CDR3 runs 16 residues. V lost 3 bases and J 0 bases, leaving 11 bases between the germline ends. The CDR3: CASSQGRTATNEKLFF. In nucleotides, the CDR3 is TGCGCCAGCAGCCAGGGAAGGACAGCAACTAATGAAAAACTGTTTTTT.

CDR3 sequence (DNA): TGTGCCAGCAGCGCGGGGGGAGGCACAGGGAAGATTGTGGGCTACACCTTC. Amino acid sequence: CASSAGGGTGKIVGYTF. This chain links TRBV11-2 with TRBJ1-2; a weak D match, TRBD1 (6 bases). V was pared by 5 bases and J by 8 bases, with 27 bases between. There are 17 residues in the CDR3. Germline CDR1 and CDR2: SGHAT and FQNNGV.

The chain carries TRBV10-2 and TRBJ1-1; the match to TRBD1 covers 7 bases. The germline CDR1 and CDR2 sequences are WSHSY and SAAADI. The V gene end was trimmed by 5 bases and the J gene end by 1 base; junction bases not matched to a gene: 7. CDR3 size: 15 residues. The CDR3 loop reads CASSQTGLANTEAFF. The DNA of the CDR3 is TGCGCCAGCAGTCAGACAGGGCTGGCGAACACTGAAGCTTTCTTT.

The chain joins TRBV5-1 to TRBJ1-1, with 7 positions matching TRBD1. J lost 6 bases, V lost 5 bases, and 13 bases had no gene match. Germline CDR1 SGHRS, CDR2 YFSETQ. This CDR3 contains 15 residues. CDR3 sequence (DNA): TGCGCCAGCAGTCCCCGGGAGGGGGCACGATCTGAAGCTTTCTTT. Its translation: CASSPREGARSEAFF.

The rearrangement joins TRBV5-1 to TRBJ1-4; 8 positions match TRBD1. J gave up 5 bases and V 0 bases, and 9 bases lay outside the gene matches. CDR3 size: 17 residues. Germline CDR1 reads SGHRS; CDR2 reads YFSETQ. The CDR3 loop reads CASSLDPPGTGNEKLFF. The CDR3 DNA reads as TGCGCCAGCAGCTTGGACCCCCCCGGGACAGGCAATGAAAAACTGTTTTTT.

The rearrangement uses TRBV9 and TRBJ2-7, with D perhaps assigned TRBD1 or TRBD2 (6 bases each). Trimming stripped 5 bases from V and 3 bases from J, with 15 bases between. The CDR3 contains 14 residues. Germline loops: CDR1 SGDLS, CDR2 YYNGEE. The CDR3 is CASSWGAQYYEQYF. CDR3 DNA: TGTGCCAGCAGTTGGGGGGCCCAATACTACGAGCAGTACTTC.